Below, 13 T cell receptor beta chains from the same sample are listed, as sequenced in a study of OX40 agonist ivuxolimab in advanced cancers. Clones were read by immunoSEQ multiplex PCR, and TCRdb kept only the in-frame ones, dropping some. Altogether approximately 70,000 clones are present, approximately 88% being singletons, with the ten largest covering approximately 8%. The sample was CD4+ or CD8+ T cells sorted from blood, taken in a trial of the OX40 agonist ivuxolimab. The receptors were gathered from an adult with an advanced solid tumor such as melanoma, head and neck, liver or kidney cancer.

With respect to this clone: This CDR3 is also generated by other DNA sequences in the sample. The genes are TRBV7-3 and TRBJ1-1; no firm D call. V lost 2 bases to trimming and J lost 1 base, with 8 bases between them. There are 14 residues in the CDR3. Germline V lookup: CDR1 SGHTA, CDR2 FQGTGA. The CDR3 nucleotides are TGTGCCAGCAGCTTAGGCGGGGAGAACACTGAAGCTTTCTTT. It translates to CASSLGGENTEAFF.

The sample holds a few counts of this clone. This likely reflects a read error, since a far larger clone is one base away. The rearrangement links TRBV5-1 to TRBJ1-2; 9 nucleotides align to TRBD1. The CDR3 consists of 15 residues. CDR1 is SGHRS and CDR2 is YFSETQ in the germline V gene. The V segment lost 1 base and the J segment 2 bases; nucleotides outside the gene matches: 3. CDR3 in amino acids: CASSLRGQGNYGYTF. The CDR3 DNA follows: TGCGCCAGCAGCTTGAGGGGACAGGGAAACTATGGCTACACCTTC.

This chain connects TRBV2 to TRBJ2-5; TRBD1 agrees at 8 bases. The J call is uncertain, as TRBJ2-7 better fits the DNA end. The V gene's germline CDR1 is SNHLY and CDR2 FYNNEI. The CDR3 runs to 13 residues. The CDR3 region is CASSRTGFGEQYF. For the CDR3, the DNA is TGTGCCAGCAGTCGGACAGGGTTCGGCGAGCAGTACTTC.

This clone was seen just once. The V and J genes are TRBV5-4 and TRBJ2-7; D may match TRBD1 or TRBD2 (5 bases each). Per the germline V gene, CDR1 is SGHNT and CDR2 is YYREEE (reference sequence). The CDR3 is 12 amino acids. The V end lost 5 bases, the J end lost 4 bases, and 10 bases lay between the germline ends. Written as DNA, the CDR3 is TGTGCCAGCAGTGCAGGGAGTTACGAGCAGTACTTC. Protein: CASSAGSYEQYF.

The CDR3 bases are TGTGCCAGCAGCTTAGAGTATCGGACAGGCTATGGCTACACCTTC. It encodes CASSLEYRTGYGYTF. The gene calls are TRBV7-3 and TRBJ1-2; 7 bases are shared with TRBD1. CDR3 length: 15 residues. Looked up from germline, CDR1 is SGHTA and CDR2 is FQGTGA. Unmatched junction bases numbered 7, after V lost 2 bases and J lost 4 bases. Variable domain in full (rest from reference TRBV7-3 and TRBJ1-2): GAGVSQTPSNKVTEKGKYVELRCDPISGHTALYWYRQSLGQGPEFLIYFQGTGAADDSGLPNDRFFAVRPEGSVSTLKIQRTERGDSAVYLCASSLEYRTGYGYTFGSGTRLTVV.

The chain has TRBV4-3 and TRBJ1-3, with D perhaps TRBD1 (5 bases). The V gene's germline CDR1 is LGHNA and CDR2 YSLEER. The V and J ends lost 0 bases and 0 bases respectively, with 12 bases between them. The CDR3 spans 17 residues. The CDR3 coding sequence is TGCGCCAGCAGCCAAGAGGGGGTTATTTACTCTGGAAACACCATATATTTT. This codes for CASSQEGVIYSGNTIYF.

The CDR3 region has the DNA TGTGCCAGCAGCGGGTCTAGCGGGATCATTTTTTCCTACAATGAGCAGTTCTTC. Translation gives CASSGSSGIIFSYNEQFF. V gene TRBV7-9 combines with J gene TRBJ2-1; 9 bases fit TRBD2. Germline loops: CDR1 SEHNR, CDR2 FQNEAQ (reference sequence). This CDR3 has 18 amino acids. Trimming removed 5 bases from V and 1 base from J; junction bases left unmatched: 12.

The V call is TRBV28, the J call TRBJ1-4; D call uncertain. From germline, CDR1 is MDHEN and CDR2 SYDVKM. The CDR3 runs 13 residues. Trimming left V 3 bases short and J 8 bases short, with 10 bases between. The DNA for the CDR3 is TGTGCCAGCAGTTTTTCCAAGATCGAAAAACTGTTTTTT. Translation: CASSFSKIEKLFF.

This chain uses TRBV4-3 with TRBJ1-5, with 7 positions matching TRBD1. The CDR3 totals 17 residues. CDR1 is LGHNA and CDR2 is YSLEER in the germline V gene. V shed 7 bases and J 1 base; nucleotides not matched to a gene: 13. This CDR3 reads CASTRGGEGNSNQPQHF. CDR3 DNA: TGCGCCAGCACCAGGGGGGGGGAAGGGAACAGCAATCAGCCCCAGCATTTT.

This chain joins TRBV28 and TRBJ1-1, with D perhaps matching TRBD1 (5 bases). Germline values: CDR1 MDHEN, CDR2 SYDVKM. The CDR3 consists of 13 residues. V was trimmed by 3 bases and J by 6 bases, leaving 11 bases between them. In DNA form, the CDR3 reads TGTGCCAGCAGTTTCTACAGGAGGGCTGAAGCTTTCTTT. This codes for CASSFYRRAEAFF.

The chain joins TRBV4-3 to TRBJ2-5; maybe TRBD2 (6 bases). Germline V CDR1 and CDR2: LGHNA, YSLEER. CDR3 length: 17 residues. V gave up 1 base and J gave up 2 bases, with 17 bases separating them. The CDR3 DNA reads as TGCGCCAGCAGCCAAGTTGGAGGGTCCGGACGGCAAGAGACCCAGTACTTC. Encoded protein: CASSQVGGSGRQETQYF.

V and J are TRBV28 and TRBJ1-2, with unresolved D. CDR1 is MDHEN and CDR2 is SYDVKM in the germline V gene. This CDR3 contains 14 residues. The V end lost 1 base, the J end lost 1 base, and 7 bases lay between the germline ends. CDR3 sequence (DNA): TGTGCCAGCAGTTTATCGGTGCTTAACTATGGCTACACCTTC. Translated: CASSLSVLNYGYTF.

The chain carries TRBV7-3 and TRBJ2-7; TRBD2 agrees at 9 bases. The length of the CDR3 is 15 residues. V trimming: 5 bases; J trimming: 3 bases; junction bases outside the gene matches: 8. CDR1 is SGHTA and CDR2 is FQGTGA in the germline V gene. The CDR3 is CASSTSGGPLYEQYF. Written as DNA, the CDR3 is TGTGCCAGCAGCACGAGCGGGGGGCCCCTCTACGAGCAGTACTTC.